What follows describes a single T cell receptor (beta chain). The data originate from a study of PD-1 blockade in classical Hodgkin lymphoma. Trimming took 5 bases from V and 3 from J, leaving 17 bases between them. The CDR3 is 16 residues long. Germline CDR1 is MDHEN and CDR2 is SYDVKM. Repertoires were generated with immunoSEQ multiplex PCR, while TCRdb's copy carries only in-frame clones and drops some. This sample carries about 7,400 clones, approximately 80% of them seen once, and the ten largest clones take 35% to 55%. Every patient was affected by relapse after autologous stem cell transplantation, while exposure to brentuximab vedotin was not uniform.

This chain uses TRBV28 with TRBJ2-1; perhaps TRBD2 as D (6 bases). The TCR sequence derives from a human donor with classical Hodgkin lymphoma. The sample was peripheral blood mononuclear cells (PBMCs), taken before the second cycle of nivolumab. CDR3 bases: TGTGCCAGCAGTCCCATAGGGTTCGGGGGCTACAATGAGCAGTTCTTC. Translation gives CASSPIGFGGYNEQFF.